Listed below are T cell receptor beta chains from one sample, sequenced in a study of shared clonotypes between healthy human individuals. Profiled with immunoSEQ multiplex PCR; TCRdb holds only in-frame clones, not every one. The sample lists about 2.3 million clones, 85% to 95% seen once, with about 0.41% in the top ten. The sample was naive CD4+ T cells from PBMCs. Source of these receptors: a man aged 18-30 years in good health. Some clones in this sample may be carry-over from other donors' samples. The CDR3 runs from the conserved cysteine through the conserved F or W. A D gene is named only where the DNA matches it firmly. Rows give clone size only sometimes, using once, few, many, or a class for an expanded clone.

TRBV5-1	NA	NA	TRBJ1-3	CASSLLGSPGNTIYF	TGCGCCAGCAGCTTGTTGGGATCTCCTGGAAACACCATATATTTT
TRBV28	NA	NA	TRBJ1-1	CASKPLNTEAFF	TGTGCCAGCAAGCCTCTCAACACTGAAGCTTTCTTT
TRBV5-1	TRBD1	NA	TRBJ2-7	CASTEAGTGGYEQYF	TGCGCCAGCACCGAGGCAGGGACAGGGGGGTACGAGCAGTACTTC
TRBV7-9	TRBD1	NA	TRBJ2-2	CAGETGFVTGELFF	TGTGCCGGGGAGACAGGGTTCGTCACCGGGGAGCTGTTTTTT
TRBV11-2	TRBD1	NA	TRBJ2-7	CASSLGDRGRDEQYF	TGTGCCAGCAGCTTAGGGGACAGGGGGCGAGACGAGCAGTACTTC
TRBV11-2	NA	NA	TRBJ2-7	CASSWEGDEQYF	TGTGCCAGCAGCTGGGAGGGGGACGAGCAGTACTTC
TRBV28	NA	NA	TRBJ1-2	CASIFSEGNGYGYTF	TGTGCCAGCATCTTTAGTGAGGGGAATGGGTATGGCTACACCTTC
TRBV9	NA	NA	TRBJ1-2	CASSPPRGYGYTF	TGTGCCAGCAGCCCCCCCCGGGGTTATGGCTACACCTTC
TRBV6-1	NA	NA	TRBJ2-2	CASSGGVAAYTGELFF	TGTGCCAGCAGTGGGGGGGTAGCGGCGTACACCGGGGAGCTGTTTTTT
TRBV4-2	NA	NA	TRBJ2-5	CASSQEGGRSETQYF	TGTGCCAGCAGCCAAGAGGGGGGAAGAAGCGAGACCCAGTACTTC
TRBV4-1	TRBD1	NA	TRBJ1-5	CASSQVLTGRNQPQHF	TGCGCCAGCAGCCAAGTTTTGACAGGGAGAAATCAGCCCCAGCATTTT
TRBV18	NA	NA	TRBJ1-1	CASSRHIAGENTEAFF	TGTGCCAGCTCACGTCATATAGCGGGGGAGAACACTGAAGCTTTCTTT
TRBV5-1	TRBD2	NA	TRBJ2-2	CASSFELAGNTGELFF	TGCGCCAGCAGCTTCGAACTAGCGGGGAACACCGGGGAGCTGTTTTTT
TRBV28	NA	few	TRBJ2-2	CASSPVPGELFF	TGTGCCAGCAGCCCTGTCCCCGGGGAGCTGTTTTTT
TRBV29-1	NA	NA	TRBJ2-5	CSASGLGQETQYF	TGCAGCGCCTCGGGTTTGGGGCAAGAGACCCAGTACTTC
TRBV5-1	NA	NA	TRBJ2-7	CASSLELQGSGVQYF	TGCGCCAGCAGCTTGGAACTACAGGGAAGTGGGGTGCAGTACTTC
TRBV7-2	NA	NA	TRBJ1-1	CASSFPLLDFEAFF	TGTGCCAGCAGCTTCCCGTTATTAGACTTTGAAGCTTTCTTT
TRBV11-3	NA	NA	TRBJ1-3	CASSLASTGNTIYF	TGTGCCAGCAGCTTAGCATCTACGGGAAACACCATATATTTT
TRBV28	TRBD1	NA	TRBJ1-2	CASSSPGTGGPYGYTF	TGTGCCAGCAGTTCCCCCGGGACAGGGGGGCCCTATGGCTACACCTTC
TRBV6-5	NA	NA	TRBJ2-1	CASRLTGTGNNEQFF	TGTGCCAGCAGACTAACCGGGACGGGGAACAATGAGCAGTTCTTC
TRBV5-4	NA	once	TRBJ1-1	CASSSPMTSTEAFF	TGTGCCAGCAGCTCCCCCATGACGTCCACTGAAGCTTTCTTT
TRBV29-1	NA	NA	TRBJ1-1	CSVLPQGSGDTEAFF	TGCAGCGTGCTTCCCCAGGGAAGCGGGGACACTGAAGCTTTCTTT
TRBV11-2	TRBD1	NA	TRBJ2-3	CASSLARQGNTQYF	TGTGCCAGCAGCTTAGCCCGACAGGGAAATACGCAGTATTTT
TRBV5-1	TRBD2	NA	TRBJ2-7	CASSWTAGESSYEQYF	TGCGCCAGCAGCTGGACAGCGGGAGAGTCGTCCTACGAGCAGTACTTC
TRBV5-1	NA	NA	TRBJ1-2	CASSLYQGQGYTF	TGCGCCAGCAGCTTGTATCAGGGTCAGGGCTACACCTTC
TRBV11-2	NA	NA	TRBJ2-5	CASSFGPTWETQYF	TGTGCCAGCAGCTTCGGTCCTACTTGGGAGACCCAGTACTTC
TRBV30	TRBD2	NA	TRBJ2-7	CAWTQLAGVYEQYF	TGTGCCTGGACACAACTAGCGGGGGTCTACGAGCAGTACTTC
TRBV6-1	NA	NA	TRBJ2-7	CASAVFTASSYEQYF	TGTGCCAGCGCGGTTTTCACTGCGAGCTCCTACGAGCAGTACTTC
TRBV9	TRBD1	NA	TRBJ2-3	CASSVGGQGVFDTQYF	TGTGCCAGCAGCGTAGGGGGACAGGGAGTATTCGATACGCAGTATTTT
TRBV10-3	TRBD2	NA	TRBJ2-1	CAISESLLADGDEQFF	TGTGCCATCAGTGAGTCTCTGCTAGCGGATGGGGATGAGCAGTTCTTC
TRBV19	NA	NA	TRBJ1-1	CASSPPGGLPTEAFF	TGTGCCAGTAGTCCACCGGGGGGGTTACCCACTGAAGCTTTCTTT
TRBV28	TRBD2	NA	TRBJ2-7	CASSERGDYHF	TGTGCCAGCAGCGAGAGAGGGGACTACCACTTC
TRBV28	TRBD1	NA	TRBJ1-4	CASSGSTGSREKLFF	TGTGCCAGCAGTGGTTCGACAGGGTCTCGCGAAAAACTGTTTTTT
TRBV29-1	NA	NA	TRBJ2-1	CSVEDMSGVAYNEQFF	TGCAGCGTTGAAGACATGTCCGGGGTCGCCTACAATGAGCAGTTCTTC
TRBV28	TRBD1	NA	TRBJ1-2	CASSLPRDRGGYGYTF	TGTGCCAGCAGTTTACCCCGGGACAGGGGTGGCTATGGCTACACCTTC
TRBV6-6	NA	NA	TRBJ2-7	CASRNPVTYEQYF	TGTGCCAGCCGAAATCCAGTCACCTACGAGCAGTACTTC
TRBV5-5	NA	NA	TRBJ1-5	CASSLGGTVQPQHF	TGTGCCAGCAGCTTGGGGGGTACGGTTCAGCCCCAGCATTTT
TRBV28	NA	NA	TRBJ2-7	CASSFGDTTSYEQYF	TGTGCCAGCAGTTTCGGGGACACCACCTCCTACGAGCAGTACTTC
TRBV2	NA	NA	TRBJ1-2	CASTTRDGANYGYTF	TGTGCCAGCACCACCCGGGACGGCGCTAACTATGGCTACACCTTC
TRBV28	NA	NA	TRBJ2-4	CASSFRSAKNIQYF	TGTGCCAGCAGTTTCCGGTCCGCCAAAAACATTCAGTACTTC
TRBV11-2	NA	once	TRBJ2-1	CASSPRLGGNEQFF	TGTGCCAGCAGCCCACGGCTAGGCGGCAATGAGCAGTTCTTC
TRBV10-3	NA	NA	TRBJ1-5	CATGGGPGGNQPQHF	TGTGCCACCGGGGGGGGGCCTGGTGGCAATCAGCCCCAGCATTTT
TRBV4-2	NA	NA	TRBJ2-1	CASSQDAVSSYNEQFF	TGTGCCAGCAGCCAAGATGCAGTAAGCTCCTACAATGAGCAGTTCTTC
TRBV28	NA	NA	TRBJ2-7	CASSLGNEQYF	TGTGCCAGCAGTTTGGGTAACGAGCAGTACTTC
TRBV7-8	NA	NA	TRBJ2-2	CASSPHMRTGELFF	TGTGCCAGCAGCCCTCATATGCGGACCGGGGAGCTGTTTTTT
TRBV28	NA	NA	TRBJ1-2	CASSLLGIENYGYTF	TGTGCCAGCAGTTTACTGGGAATTGAGAACTATGGCTACACCTTC
TRBV7-9	NA	NA	TRBJ2-5	CASSPVGVGETQYF	TGTGCCAGCAGTCCCGTCGGAGTTGGAGAGACCCAGTACTTC
TRBV28	NA	NA	TRBJ1-2	CASSFYQRGEGYTF	TGTGCCAGCAGTTTCTACCAGAGGGGGGAGGGCTACACCTTC
TRBV2	NA	NA	TRBJ2-5	CASSAASQETQYF	TGTGCCAGCAGTGCAGCGTCCCAAGAGACCCAGTACTTC